This T cell receptor beta chain was found in a study of T cell changes during pregnancy in multiple sclerosis (dated by TCRdb to 2018 to 2020). In the study overall: The study examined how the T cell repertoire changed over the course of pregnancy in women with multiple sclerosis.

Measured from the cysteine to the phenylalanine, the CDR3 is 12 residues long. The DNA shown is the 36-base CDR3, in frame from base 1. Deletion took 2 bases off V and 5 bases off J, with a span of 9 bases between the germline ends. The CDR1 and CDR2 encoded by the germline V gene (reference sequence) are GTSNPN and SVGIG. Libraries were built with the immunoSEQ multiplex PCR assay. The immuneACCESS repertoire file appears here via TCRdb, limited to in-frame rearrangements. These files lack a portion of the clones; in checked studies, under half of the deficit traces to unresolved V genes, and the cause of the others is not known. The sample includes over 90,000 clones, with roughly nine tenths observed a single time. The top ten hold 0.93% of the sample. The sample holds one count of this clone. Its antigen remains undetermined. No base quality values were provided; no much bigger clone lies one nucleotide off.

This receptor chain uses TRBV30 and TRBJ1-2; the D gene is unclear. This specimen consisted of peripheral blood, obtained after pregnancy. The sequence was obtained from a female donor with multiple sclerosis, enrolled in a pregnancy study. The DNA is TGTGCCTGGAGTACCACATGGTATGGCTACACCTTC. The translation is CAWSTTWYGYTF.